The rows below give T cell receptor beta chains drawn from one sample of a study of blood T cell repertoires in COVID-19. Profiling relied on immunoSEQ multiplex PCR, and the TCRdb table lists in-frame clones only, not all of them. Altogether about 190,000 clones are present, roughly 84% being singletons, with the ten largest covering 3% to 3.5%. The sample comprised PBMCs or T cells enriched from blood (not recorded which). Receptors originate from a woman between 25 and 40 years old who had been exposed to COVID-19. Both conserved end residues are part of each CDR3. The D gene is left open where the match is weak. The size entry is marked missing in some rows and otherwise reads once, few, many or a size class.

>-|-|TRBV20-1|TRBJ1-3
CSARQMDTIYF
TGCAGTGCTAGACAGATGGACACCATATATTTT
>-|-|TRBV13|TRBJ2-2
CASSQTWPRQANTGELFF
TGTGCCAGCAGCCAAACGTGGCCACGACAAGCGAACACCGGGGAGCTGTTTTTT
>-|-|TRBV7-3|TRBJ1-6
CASSLAGGARSPLHF
TGTGCCAGCAGCTTAGCGGGGGGAGCACGGTCACCCCTCCACTTT
>-|-|TRBV6-4|TRBJ1-1
CASKAGMNTEAFF
TGTGCCAGCAAGGCAGGCATGAACACTGAAGCTTTCTTT
>once|-|TRBV29-1|TRBJ2-5
CSVEVGLQETQYF
TGCAGCGTTGAAGTGGGCCTGCAAGAGACCCAGTACTTC
>once|-|TRBV9|TRBJ2-1
CASSPLPDRNNEQFF
TGTGCCAGCAGCCCCCTCCCCGACAGGAACAATGAGCAGTTCTTC
>-|-|TRBV2|TRBJ1-1
CAIKGGVNTEAFF
TGTGCCATCAAAGGAGGGGTGAACACTGAAGCTTTCTTT
>-|TRBD1|TRBV18|TRBJ2-6
CASSLQGGIYSGANVLTF
TGTGCCAGCTCACTACAGGGGGGAATCTACTCTGGGGCCAACGTCCTGACTTTC
>-|TRBD1|TRBV9|TRBJ2-1
CASSFLDRGYEQFF
TGTGCCAGCAGCTTCCTGGACAGGGGCTATGAGCAGTTCTTC
>-|-|TRBV7-2|TRBJ2-7
CASRLGISGSYEQYF
TGTGCCAGCAGGCTTGGAATATCAGGATCCTACGAGCAGTACTTC
>-|-|TRBV6-5|TRBJ1-4
CASSYSGREVEKLFF
TGTGCCAGCAGTTACTCGGGCAGGGAGGTTGAAAAACTGTTTTTT
>-|-|TRBV6-4|TRBJ2-6
CASSVGTPGAGANVLTF
TGTGCCAGCAGTGTAGGCACGCCCGGGGCTGGGGCCAACGTCCTGACTTTC
>-|TRBD1|TRBV7-9|TRBJ2-7
CASSSGQGTTYEQYF
TGTGCCAGCAGCTCTGGACAGGGTACGACCTACGAGCAGTACTTC
>-|-|TRBV5-1|TRBJ2-7
CASSLALETYEQYF
TGCGCCAGCAGCTTGGCTTTGGAGACCTACGAGCAGTACTTC
>-|-|TRBV25-1|TRBJ1-1
CASRETRQRGTEAFF
TGTGCCAGCAGAGAGACCAGACAGCGTGGGACTGAAGCTTTCTTT
>-|-|TRBV6-4|TRBJ2-1
CASSALGSYNEQFF
TGTGCCAGCAGTGCCTTGGGGAGCTACAATGAGCAGTTCTTC
>-|-|TRBV19|TRBJ1-1
CASSILTDRENTEAFF
TGTGCCAGTAGTATCCTAACAGACAGAGAGAACACTGAAGCTTTCTTT
>-|-|TRBV7-9|TRBJ2-5
CASTRGVGETQYF
TGTGCCAGCACCCGGGGTGTAGGAGAGACCCAGTACTTC
>once|-|TRBV7-3|TRBJ2-7
CASSLVQHRATYEQYF
TGTGCCAGCAGCTTAGTTCAACACAGGGCAACCTACGAGCAGTACTTC
>-|-|TRBV6-2/TRBV6-3|TRBJ1-3
CASSSNGGNTIYF
TGTGCCAGCAGTTCGAACGGTGGAAACACCATATATTTT
>many|-|TRBV7-9|TRBJ2-7
CASTPPGFPYEQYF
TGTGCCAGCACTCCCCCCGGTTTCCCCTACGAGCAGTACTTC
>-|TRBD2|TRBV7-2|TRBJ2-2
CASSLVAGGPNGELFF
TGTGCCAGCAGCTTAGTAGCGGGGGGGCCGAACGGGGAGCTGTTTTTT
>once|-|TRBV19|TRBJ2-7
CASSRQGGSYEQYF
TGTGCCAGTAGTAGGCAGGGGGGTTCCTACGAGCAGTACTTC
>-|-|TRBV21-1|TRBJ1-1
CASSKQVPDTEAFF
TGTGCCAGCAGCAAACAGGTTCCTGACACTGAAGCTTTCTTT
>-|TRBD1|TRBV7-2|TRBJ2-7
CASSPRTGIYEQYF
TGTGCCAGCAGCCCCAGGACAGGGATCTACGAGCAGTACTTC
>-|TRBD1|TRBV5-4|TRBJ1-2
CASSSDPGQSIIYGYTF
TGTGCCAGCAGCTCGGATCCGGGACAGAGCATAATCTATGGCTACACCTTC
>-|-|TRBV6-5|TRBJ1-6
CASTTDFSYNSPLHF
TGTGCCAGTACGACAGATTTCTCCTATAATTCACCCCTCCACTTT
>-|-|TRBV6-5|TRBJ2-2
CASKVRQAHGELFF
TGTGCCAGCAAGGTACGACAGGCTCACGGGGAGCTGTTTTTT